Below, 18 T cell receptor beta chains from the same sample are listed, as sequenced in a study of cytomegalovirus exposure and HLA in healthy donors. The PCR made use of 60 Vbeta and 13 Jbeta primers. TCRdb keeps only in-frame clones here, not all; method: immunoSEQ multiplex PCR. Of under 150,000 clones listed, approximately 80% are singletons. The sequencing input was PBMCs. These receptors came from a woman between 25 and 40 years old in good health and CMV-seronegative.

This chain connects TRBV5-1 to TRBJ2-7; possibly TRBD1 for D (6 bases). Deletions cut 0 bases from V and 5 bases from J, with 21 bases between. Germline V lookup: CDR1 SGHRS, CDR2 YFSETQ. This CDR3 has 17 amino acids. The CDR3 sequence is CASSLGSGTPPSHEQYF. CDR3 DNA: TGCGCCAGCAGCTTGGGCTCGGGGACACCCCCATCCCACGAGCAGTACTTC.

The V call is TRBV19, the J call TRBJ2-1, with 9 bases matching TRBD2. J lost 2 bases, V lost 6 bases, and 11 bases had no gene match. CDR1 is LNHDA, CDR2 SQIVND, per germline (reference sequence). CDR3 length: 17 amino acids. The chain's CDR3 is CASRRSGVAGAYNEQFF. For the CDR3, the DNA is TGTGCCAGTAGGAGAAGTGGAGTAGCGGGAGCCTACAATGAGCAGTTCTTC.

The chain employs TRBV28 and TRBJ2-7; the match to TRBD2 covers 9 bases. Germline CDR1 MDHEN, CDR2 SYDVKM. V gave up 2 bases and J gave up 6 bases; unmatched junction bases: 8. The CDR3 has 15 residues. The CDR3 sequence: CASSLIAGARLEQYF. The CDR3 DNA sequence: TGTGCCAGCAGTTTAATAGCGGGAGCTCGCCTCGAGCAGTACTTC.

With respect to this clone: The identical CDR3 is also encoded by other nucleotide sequences in the sample. The chain carries TRBV7-2 and TRBJ2-7; D remains ambiguous. Trimming removed 4 bases at V and 0 bases at J, with 4 bases between. The CDR3 loop spans 12 amino acids. The germline gives CDR1 SGHTA, CDR2 FQGNSA. The CDR3 is CASSSSSYEQYF. The CDR3 DNA reads as TGTGCCAGCAGCTCGAGCTCCTACGAGCAGTACTTC.

The table lists this clone with a count of one. This chain uses TRBV5-4 with TRBJ2-2; 11 bases are a match to TRBD2. This CDR3 spans 17 amino acids. The V segment lost 0 bases and the J segment 2 bases; nucleotides outside the gene matches: 3. Germline V CDR1 and CDR2: SGHNT, YYREEE (reference sequence). This chain's CDR3 is CASSLAGLAENTGELFF. The CDR3 DNA follows: TGTGCCAGCAGCTTGGCGGGACTAGCGGAAAACACCGGGGAGCTGTTTTTT.

The chain uses TRBV7-2 and TRBJ2-5, with 11 bases lining up with TRBD2. Matching the DNA end better, TRBJ2-7 makes the J call doubtful. CDR3 length: 17 residues. Germline CDR1 is SGHTA and CDR2 is FQGNSA. The CDR3 is CASSLGTSGSFSYEQYF. CDR3 DNA: TGTGCCAGCAGCCTAGGGACTAGCGGTTCCTTCTCCTACGAGCAGTACTTC.

In nucleotides, the CDR3 is TGTGCCAGTACTAGCGGGGGTCACACAGATACGCAGTATTTT. Protein: CASTSGGHTDTQYF. The chain joins TRBV19 to TRBJ2-3, with 10 positions matching TRBD2. The CDR3 contains 14 residues. Trimming took 7 bases from V and 2 from J; bases not matched to a gene: 3. Germline V lookup: CDR1 LNHDA, CDR2 SQIVND (reference sequence).

This clone was counted a few times. The chain combines TRBV18 with TRBJ2-7; 9 bases are shared with TRBD1. V was pared by 5 bases and J by 6 bases, with 8 bases of the junction left unmatched. The CDR3 has 14 amino acids. The V gene's germline CDR1 is KGHSH and CDR2 LQKENI. This CDR3 reads CASSVNRGQGEQYF. The CDR3 DNA reads TGTGCCAGCTCAGTCAACAGGGGGCAAGGCGAGCAGTACTTC.

This chain joins TRBV10-3 and TRBJ2-1, with 8 bases matching TRBD2. The CDR3 sequence is 11 residues long. The germline V gene encodes CDR1 ENHRY and CDR2 SYGVKD. V was pared by 8 bases and J by 10 bases, with 4 bases of the junction left unmatched. For the CDR3, the DNA is TGTGCCATCCTTAGCGGGGCCGAGCAGTTCTTC. Translation: CAILSGAEQFF.

The chain links TRBV9 to TRBJ2-1; the match to TRBD2 covers 9 bases. V lost 0 bases and J lost 2; bases outside the gene matches: 9. The CDR3 runs to 18 residues. CDR1 SGDLS and CDR2 YYNGEE come from the germline V gene. The CDR3 protein is CASSVAGSRGRAYNEQFF. CDR3 sequence (DNA): TGTGCCAGCAGCGTAGCTGGTTCACGCGGGAGGGCCTACAATGAGCAGTTCTTC.

CDR3 DNA sequence: TGTGCCAGCAGTCCACTAGCGGCAGGGAATCCCGGGGAGCTGTTTTTT. As protein: CASSPLAAGNPGELFF. The genes are TRBV6-4 and TRBJ2-2; 8 bases agree with TRBD2. The CDR3 has 16 amino acids. V dropped 5 bases and J dropped 6; count of bases not matched to a gene: 11. Germline CDR1 and CDR2: MRHNA and SNTAGT.

The chain has TRBV28 and TRBJ2-4; tentative D call: TRBD1 (5 bases). The CDR3 length is 14 residues. V lost 1 base and J lost 4, with 8 bases in between. The germline V gene encodes CDR1 MDHEN and CDR2 SYDVKM. CDR3 nucleotides: TGTGCCAGCAGTTTATCAGACAGTAAAAACATTCAGTACTTC. Translation: CASSLSDSKNIQYF.

The gene calls are TRBV2 and TRBJ1-1; D remains ambiguous. Looked up from germline, CDR1 is SNHLY and CDR2 is FYNNEI. Trimming shortened V by 7 bases and J by 11 bases, and 14 bases separated the two germline ends. The CDR3 consists of 11 residues. This CDR3 is CASTPGMNAFF. The DNA for the CDR3 is TGTGCCAGCACCCCCGGGATGAATGCTTTCTTT. Based on the CDR3 plus reference TRBV2 and TRBJ1-1, the full variable domain is EPEVTQTPSHQVTQMGQEVILRCVPISNHLYFYWYRQILGQKVEFLVSFYNNEISEKSEIFDDQFSVERPDGSNFTLKIRSTKLEDSAMYFCASTPGMNAFFGQGTRLTVV.

This rearrangement joins TRBV9 to TRBJ2-1; no definite D call. The V gene's germline CDR1 is SGDLS and CDR2 YYNGEE. V lost 2 bases and J lost 3, with 6 bases in between. The CDR3 runs 13 residues. The chain's CDR3 is CASSVEDYNEQFF. CDR3 nucleotides: TGTGCCAGCAGCGTCGAGGACTACAATGAGCAGTTCTTC.

The chain joins TRBV7-9 to TRBJ2-5, with 9 bases lining up with TRBD2. The J call may not be correct, given that the DNA end is closer to TRBJ2-7. There are 15 residues in the CDR3. The germline gives CDR1 SEHNR, CDR2 FQNEAQ (reference sequence). The CDR3 protein is CANTLDSGSTYEQYF. CDR3 in DNA: TGTGCCAACACCCTCGATAGCGGGAGCACCTACGAGCAGTACTTC.

The chain joins TRBV28 to TRBJ2-7, with D possibly matching TRBD2 (6 bases). CDR1 is MDHEN, CDR2 SYDVKM, per germline. The CDR3 is 13 amino acids. V lost 5 bases and J 6 bases, leaving 14 bases between the germline ends. The CDR3 DNA is TGTGCCAGCAGTCCACCGGGGGTGCGCGAGCAGTACTTC. This translates into CASSPPGVREQYF.

V usage is TRBV6-5 and J usage is TRBJ1-2; weak D call: TRBD1 (5 bases). CDR3 length: 13 residues. CDR1 MNHEY and CDR2 SVGAGI come from the germline V gene. Deletions cut 2 bases from V and 3 bases from J, with 7 bases between. The CDR3 DNA sequence: TGTGCCAGCAGTTACGACAGTGACTATGGCTACACCTTC. Amino acid sequence: CASSYDSDYGYTF.

This chain uses TRBV2 with TRBJ2-7; TRBD1 matches 9 bases. CDR3 size: 13 residues. V gave up 8 bases and J gave up 1 base; unmatched junction bases: 3. Germline V gene lookup returns CDR1 SNHLY and CDR2 FYNNEI. Here the CDR3 DNA reads TGTGCCAGCCGGGACAGGGTGTCCTACGAGCAGTACTTC. This translates into CASRDRVSYEQYF.